This TCR beta chain appears in the sequencing data of a study of T cells in Graves' hyperthyroidism and ophthalmopathy. Looking at the study overall: Initial diagnosis, before any treatment, was when peripheral blood was collected.

The germline V gene encodes CDR1 MNHNS and CDR2 SASEGT. V lost 1 base to trimming and J lost 5 bases, with 14 bases between them. The CDR3 covers 15 residues. This clonotype was seen ten or more times. Researchers amplified the TCR beta CDR3 regions from RNA transcripts. First-round RT-PCR targeting the TCR CDR3 was performed with the HTBI primer set. TCRdb reprocessed the multiplex PCR reads via MiXCR and lists one record per CDR3 protein. The table has about 350,000 distinct CDR3 sequences, roughly 17% seen once. The V and J genes are TRBV6-1 and TRBJ2-5; a weak D match, TRBD2 (5 bases). The sequencing input was blood. The receptor was derived from a woman younger than 45 with Graves' hyperthyroidism that later progressed to Graves' ophthalmopathy. The CDR3 is CASSEGLSGWETQYF. The CDR3, as DNA: TGTGCCAGCAGTGAAGGACTATCGGGGTGGGAGACCCAGTACTTC.